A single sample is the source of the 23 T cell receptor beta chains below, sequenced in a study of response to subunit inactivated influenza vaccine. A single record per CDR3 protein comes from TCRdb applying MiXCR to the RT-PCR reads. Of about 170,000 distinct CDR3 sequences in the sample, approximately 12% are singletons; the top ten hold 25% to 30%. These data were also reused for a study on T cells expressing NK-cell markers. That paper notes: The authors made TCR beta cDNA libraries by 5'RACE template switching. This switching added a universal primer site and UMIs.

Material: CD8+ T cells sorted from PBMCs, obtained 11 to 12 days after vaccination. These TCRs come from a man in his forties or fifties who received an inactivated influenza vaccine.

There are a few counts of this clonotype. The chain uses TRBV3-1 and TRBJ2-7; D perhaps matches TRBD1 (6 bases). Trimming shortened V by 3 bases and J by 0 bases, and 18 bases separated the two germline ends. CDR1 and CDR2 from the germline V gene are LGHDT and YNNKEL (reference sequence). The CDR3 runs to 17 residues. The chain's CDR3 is CASSQGARGLSSYEQYF. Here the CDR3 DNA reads TGTGCCAGCAGCCAGGGGGCCAGGGGTTTAAGCTCCTACGAGCAGTACTTC.

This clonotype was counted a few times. CDR3 sequence reads: CASSSEGGQGKVRQYF. The DNA for the CDR3 is TGTGCCAGCAGCTCAGAGGGCGGACAGGGTAAGGTACGGCAGTACTTC. The chain is built from TRBV11-2 and TRBJ2-7; TRBD1 matches at 8 bases. The germline gives CDR1 SGHAT, CDR2 FQNNGV. J gave up 9 bases and V 4 bases, and 17 bases lay outside the gene matches. The CDR3 runs 16 residues.

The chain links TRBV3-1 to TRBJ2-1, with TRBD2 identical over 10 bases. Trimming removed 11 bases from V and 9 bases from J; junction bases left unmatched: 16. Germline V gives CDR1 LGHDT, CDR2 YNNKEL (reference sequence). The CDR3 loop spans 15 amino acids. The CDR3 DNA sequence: TGTGCCTCCTGCCAAGCACTTTCTAGCGGGAGTGAGCAGTTCTTC. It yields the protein CASCQALSSGSEQFF.

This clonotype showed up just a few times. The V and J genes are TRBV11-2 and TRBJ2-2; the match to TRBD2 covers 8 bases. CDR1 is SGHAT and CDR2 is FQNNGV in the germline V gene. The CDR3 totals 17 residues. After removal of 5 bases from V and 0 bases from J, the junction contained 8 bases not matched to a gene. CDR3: CASSLIPGLANTGELFF. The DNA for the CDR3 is TGTGCCAGCAGCCTAATCCCGGGACTAGCGAACACCGGGGAGCTGTTTTTT.

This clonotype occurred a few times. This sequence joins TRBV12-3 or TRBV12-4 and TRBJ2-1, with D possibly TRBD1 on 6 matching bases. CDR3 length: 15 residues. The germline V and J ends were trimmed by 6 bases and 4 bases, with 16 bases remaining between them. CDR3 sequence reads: CASSRAGTLYNEQFF. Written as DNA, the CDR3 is TGTGCCAGCAGCCGCGCTGGGACATTGTACAATGAGCAGTTCTTC.

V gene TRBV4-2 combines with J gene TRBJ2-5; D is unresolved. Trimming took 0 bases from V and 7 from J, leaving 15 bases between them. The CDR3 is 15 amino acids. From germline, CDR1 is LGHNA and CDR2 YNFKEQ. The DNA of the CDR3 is TGTGCCAGCAGCCAAGATCCCGGGTATGGCGTGACCCAGTACTTC. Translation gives CASSQDPGYGVTQYF.

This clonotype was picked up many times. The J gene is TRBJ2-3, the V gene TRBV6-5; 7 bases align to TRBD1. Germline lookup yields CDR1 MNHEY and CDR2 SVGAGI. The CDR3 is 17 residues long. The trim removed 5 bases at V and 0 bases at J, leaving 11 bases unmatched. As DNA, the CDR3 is TGTGCCAGCAGTAACCTCCACCGGGACAGCAGCACAGATACGCAGTATTTT. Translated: CASSNLHRDSSTDTQYF.

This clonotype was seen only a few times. DNA for the CDR3: TGTGCCAGCAGCGGGTGGGACAGCCCCTACGAGCAGTACTTC. The encoded protein is CASSGWDSPYEQYF. The V call is TRBV4-2, the J call TRBJ2-7, with 7 bases aligning to TRBD1. V shed 5 bases, J shed 2 bases, and the junction held 6 bases outside the gene matches. The germline CDR1 and CDR2 sequences are LGHNA and YNFKEQ. There are 14 residues in the CDR3.

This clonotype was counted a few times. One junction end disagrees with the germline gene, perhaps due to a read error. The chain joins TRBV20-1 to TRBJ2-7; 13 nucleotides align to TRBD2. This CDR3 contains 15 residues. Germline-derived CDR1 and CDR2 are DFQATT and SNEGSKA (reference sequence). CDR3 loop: CSASEGTSGTYEQYF. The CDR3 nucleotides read TGCAGTGCGAGTGAGGGGACTAGCGGGACCTATGAGCAGTACTTC.

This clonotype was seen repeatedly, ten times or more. The CDR3 loop reads CASSLSPDTQYF. CDR3 DNA: TGTGCCAGCAGTCTTTCCCCAGATACGCAGTATTTT. This chain connects TRBV12-3 or TRBV12-4 to TRBJ2-3; D unresolved. The V and J ends lost 5 bases and 4 bases respectively, with 7 bases between them. This CDR3 spans 12 amino acids.

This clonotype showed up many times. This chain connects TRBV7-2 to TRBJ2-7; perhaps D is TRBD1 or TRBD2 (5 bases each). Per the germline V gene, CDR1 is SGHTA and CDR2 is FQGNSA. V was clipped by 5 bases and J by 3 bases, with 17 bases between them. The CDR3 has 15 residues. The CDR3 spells CASSLHSGADYEQYF. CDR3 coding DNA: TGTGCCAGCAGCCTCCACTCCGGGGCGGACTACGAGCAGTACTTC.

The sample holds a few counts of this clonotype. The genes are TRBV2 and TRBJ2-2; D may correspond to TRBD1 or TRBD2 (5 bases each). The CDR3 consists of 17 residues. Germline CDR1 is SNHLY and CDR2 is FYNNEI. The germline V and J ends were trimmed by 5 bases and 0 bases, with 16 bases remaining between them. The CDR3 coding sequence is TGTGCCAGCAGTACCCCCCCGTGGGGGTCGAACACCGGGGAGCTGTTTTTT. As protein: CASSTPPWGSNTGELFF.

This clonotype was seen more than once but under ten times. CDR3 in amino acids: CASSSDRTITYEQYF. The CDR3 coding sequence is TGTGCCAGCAGTTCGGACAGAACCATAACCTACGAGCAGTACTTC. The chain couples TRBV12-3 or TRBV12-4 to TRBJ2-7; the D gene is possibly TRBD1 (6 bases). CDR3 length: 15 amino acids. Trimming shortened V by 4 bases and J by 2 bases, and 15 bases separated the two germline ends.

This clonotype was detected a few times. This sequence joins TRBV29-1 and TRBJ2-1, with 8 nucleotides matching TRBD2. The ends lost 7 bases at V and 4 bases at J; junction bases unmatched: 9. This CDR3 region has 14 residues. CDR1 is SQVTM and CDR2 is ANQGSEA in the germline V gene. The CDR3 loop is CSAEAGAQYNEQFF. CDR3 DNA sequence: TGCAGCGCCGAAGCGGGAGCGCAGTACAATGAGCAGTTCTTC.

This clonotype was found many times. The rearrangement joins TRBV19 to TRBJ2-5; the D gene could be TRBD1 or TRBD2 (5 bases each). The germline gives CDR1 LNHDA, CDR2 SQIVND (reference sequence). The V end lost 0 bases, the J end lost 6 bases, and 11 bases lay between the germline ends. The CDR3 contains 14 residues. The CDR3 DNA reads TGTGCCAGTAGTATAGATCACAGGAGGAAGACCCAGTACTTC. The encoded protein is CASSIDHRRKTQYF.

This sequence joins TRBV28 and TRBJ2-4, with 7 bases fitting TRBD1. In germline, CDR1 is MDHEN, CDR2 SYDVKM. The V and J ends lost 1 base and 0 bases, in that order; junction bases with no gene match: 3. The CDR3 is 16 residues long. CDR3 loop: CASSLSTGEAKNIQYF. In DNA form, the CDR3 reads TGTGCCAGCAGTTTATCCACAGGGGAAGCCAAAAACATTCAGTACTTC.

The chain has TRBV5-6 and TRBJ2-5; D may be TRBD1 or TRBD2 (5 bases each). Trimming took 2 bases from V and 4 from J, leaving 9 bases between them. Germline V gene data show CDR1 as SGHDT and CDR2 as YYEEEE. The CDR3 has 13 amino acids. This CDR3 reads CASSFRDLETQYF. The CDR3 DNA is TGTGCCAGCAGCTTCCGGGACCTAGAGACCCAGTACTTC.

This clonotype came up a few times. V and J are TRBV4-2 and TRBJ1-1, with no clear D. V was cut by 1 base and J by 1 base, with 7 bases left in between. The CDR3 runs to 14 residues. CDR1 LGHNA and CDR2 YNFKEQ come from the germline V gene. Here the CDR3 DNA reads TGTGCCAGCAGCCAAGTGTCCAGGAACACTGAAGCTTTCTTT. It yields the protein CASSQVSRNTEAFF.

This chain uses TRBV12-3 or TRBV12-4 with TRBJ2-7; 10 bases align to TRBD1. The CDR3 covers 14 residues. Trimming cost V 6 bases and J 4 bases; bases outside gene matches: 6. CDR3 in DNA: TGTGCCAGCAGGCCCCGGACAGGGGGTTACGAGCAGTACTTC. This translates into CASRPRTGGYEQYF.

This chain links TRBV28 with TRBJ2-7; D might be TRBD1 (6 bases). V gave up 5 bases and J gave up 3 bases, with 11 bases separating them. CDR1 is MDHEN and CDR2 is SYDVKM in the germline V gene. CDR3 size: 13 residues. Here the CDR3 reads CASSPGTNYEQYF. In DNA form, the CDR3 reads TGTGCCAGCAGTCCAGGGACAAACTACGAGCAGTACTTC. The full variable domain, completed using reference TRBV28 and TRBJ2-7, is DVKVTQSSRYLVKRTGEKVFLECVQDMDHENMFWYRQDPGLGLRLIYFSYDVKMKEKGDIPEGYSVSREKKERFSLILESASTNQTSMYLCASSPGTNYEQYFGPGTRLTVT.

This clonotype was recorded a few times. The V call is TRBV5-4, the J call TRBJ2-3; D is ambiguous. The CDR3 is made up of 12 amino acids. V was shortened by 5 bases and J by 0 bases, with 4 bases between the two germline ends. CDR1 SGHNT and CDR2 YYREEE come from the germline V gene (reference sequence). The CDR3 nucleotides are TGTGCCAGCAGGGACAGCACAGATACGCAGTATTTT. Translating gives CASRDSTDTQYF.

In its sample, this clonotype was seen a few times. The CDR3 DNA sequence: TGTGCCAGCAGCGGGATCCAGGGCGCTGAAGCTTTCTTT. It yields the protein CASSGIQGAEAFF. This rearrangement joins TRBV7-9 to TRBJ1-1; weak D call: TRBD1 (5 bases). The germline gives CDR1 SEHNR, CDR2 FQNEAQ (reference sequence). The CDR3 has 13 amino acids. Trimming left V 5 bases short and J 6 bases short, with 13 bases between. Drawing the rest from reference TRBV7-9 and TRBJ1-1, the complete variable domain is DTGVSQNPRHKITKRGQNVTFRCDPISEHNRLYWYRQTLGQGPEFLTYFQNEAQLEKSRLLSDRFSAERPKGSFSTLEIQRTEQGDSAMYLCASSGIQGAEAFFGQGTRLTVV.

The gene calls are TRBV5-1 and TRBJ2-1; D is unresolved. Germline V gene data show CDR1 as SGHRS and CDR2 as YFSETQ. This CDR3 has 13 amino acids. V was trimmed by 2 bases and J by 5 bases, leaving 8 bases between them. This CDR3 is CASSFTQNNEQFF. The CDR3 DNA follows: TGCGCCAGCAGCTTCACACAGAACAATGAGCAGTTCTTC.